This T cell receptor (beta chain) was documented in a study of T cell changes during pregnancy in multiple sclerosis. The germline CDR1 and CDR2 sequences are SGHVS and FQNEAQ. CDR3 size: 14 residues. Between the trimmed V and J ends, which lost 7 bases and 6 bases, there was a span of 18 bases. Repertoires were generated with immunoSEQ multiplex PCR, while TCRdb's copy carries only in-frame clones and drops some. The sample includes around 86,000 clones, approximately 92% seen only once; the top ten take 1%. This chain joins TRBV7-8 and TRBJ1-2, with D perhaps matching TRBD1 (5 bases). The sequence derives from a female donor with multiple sclerosis, enrolled in a pregnancy study. The sequences come from peripheral blood, collected in the first trimester of pregnancy. CDR3 in DNA: TGTGCCAGCAACCCCGTAGGGGTTATCAATGGCTACACCTTC. Protein product: CASNPVGVINGYTF. The variable domain in full, completed from reference TRBV7-8 and TRBJ1-2, reads GAGVSQSPRYKVAKRGQDVALRCDPISGHVSLFWYQQALGQGPEFLTYFQNEAQLDKSGLPSDRFFAERPEGSVSTLKIQRTQQEDSAVYLCASNPVGVINGYTFGSGTRLTVV.